Listed here are 2 T cell receptor beta chains from one sample, sequenced in a study of T-cell memory formation after mild COVID-19. TCRdb recomputed calls from the 5' RACE reads with MiXCR, one row per CDR3 protein. The repertoire has approximately 490,000 distinct CDR3 sequences, just over 20% of them found once; the top ten carry about 12%. Sequencing was performed on PBMCs or a T cell subset sorted from them (not recorded which). The receptors were gathered from an adult woman who had mild COVID-19 (a few samples of this study predate the infection). Cell type and time point are not known.

V gene TRBV29-1 combines with J gene TRBJ1-2; tentatively, D is TRBD1 (6 bases). V was pared by 7 bases and J by 4 bases, with 16 bases between. This CDR3 has 13 amino acids. Germline V gives CDR1 SQVTM, CDR2 ANQGSEA. The CDR3 DNA is TGCAGCGCCCCCTCCCAGGGGATCTATGGCTACACCTTC. Protein: CSAPSQGIYGYTF.

To note about this clonotype: This is likely a read error, given that the CDR3 carries no conserved phenylalanine or tryptophan at its end. This sequence joins TRBV7-2 and TRBJ1-1, with a weak D call TRBD1 (5 bases). CDR1 is SGHTA, CDR2 FQGNSA, per germline. The CDR3 sequence is 15 residues long. The V gene lost 1 base and the J gene lost 3 bases, with 12 bases spanning the gap. The chain's CDR3 is CASSLVAGTHTEAFC. CDR3 in DNA: TGTGCCAGCAGCTTAGTTGCAGGGACGCACACTGAAGCTTTCTGT.